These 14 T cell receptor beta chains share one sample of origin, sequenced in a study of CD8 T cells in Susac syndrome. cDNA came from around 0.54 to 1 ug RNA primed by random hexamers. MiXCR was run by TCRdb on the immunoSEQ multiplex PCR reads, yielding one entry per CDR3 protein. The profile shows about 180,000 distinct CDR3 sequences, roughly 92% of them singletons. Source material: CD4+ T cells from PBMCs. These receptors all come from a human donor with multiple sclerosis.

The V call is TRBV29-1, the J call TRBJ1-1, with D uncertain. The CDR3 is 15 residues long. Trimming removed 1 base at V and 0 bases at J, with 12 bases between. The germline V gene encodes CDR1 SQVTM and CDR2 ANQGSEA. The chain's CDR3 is CSVEGAGSMNTEAFF. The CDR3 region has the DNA TGCAGCGTTGAAGGGGCAGGCAGTATGAACACTGAAGCTTTCTTT. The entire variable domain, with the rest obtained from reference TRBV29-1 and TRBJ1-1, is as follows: SAVISQKPSRDICQRGTSLTIQCQVDSQVTMMFWYRQQPGQSLTLIATANQGSEATYESGFVIDKFPISRPNLTFSTLTVSNMSPEDSSIYLCSVEGAGSMNTEAFFGQGTRLTVV.

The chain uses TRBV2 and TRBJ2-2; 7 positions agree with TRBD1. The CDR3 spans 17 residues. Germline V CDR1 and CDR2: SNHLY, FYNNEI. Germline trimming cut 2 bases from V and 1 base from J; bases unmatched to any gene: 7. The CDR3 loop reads CASSERGLALNTGELFF. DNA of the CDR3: TGTGCCAGCAGTGAAAGGGGGCTAGCCTTGAACACCGGGGAGCTGTTTTTT. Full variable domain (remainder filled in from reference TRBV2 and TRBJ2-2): EPEVTQTPSHQVTQMGQEVILRCVPISNHLYFYWYRQILGQKVEFLVSFYNNEISEKSEIFDDQFSVERPDGSNFTLKIRSTKLEDSAMYFCASSERGLALNTGELFFGEGSRLTVL.

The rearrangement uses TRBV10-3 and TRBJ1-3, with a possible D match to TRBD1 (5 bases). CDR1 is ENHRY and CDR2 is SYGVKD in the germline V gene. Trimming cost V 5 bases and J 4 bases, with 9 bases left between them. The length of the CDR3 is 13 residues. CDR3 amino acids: CAISSGPGNTIYF. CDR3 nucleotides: TGTGCCATCAGTTCAGGGCCGGGAAACACCATATATTTT.

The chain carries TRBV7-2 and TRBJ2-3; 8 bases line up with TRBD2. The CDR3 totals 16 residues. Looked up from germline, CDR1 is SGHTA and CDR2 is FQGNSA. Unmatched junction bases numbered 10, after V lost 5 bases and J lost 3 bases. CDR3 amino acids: CASSPYRGGGTDTQYF. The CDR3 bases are TGTGCCAGCAGCCCCTATCGGGGCGGGGGGACAGATACGCAGTATTTT.

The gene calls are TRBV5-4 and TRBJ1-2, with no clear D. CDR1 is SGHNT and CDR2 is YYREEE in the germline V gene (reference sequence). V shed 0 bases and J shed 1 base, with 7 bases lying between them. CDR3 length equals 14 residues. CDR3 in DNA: TGTGCCAGCAGCTTGGATCCCCTTAACTATGGCTACACCTTC. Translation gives CASSLDPLNYGYTF. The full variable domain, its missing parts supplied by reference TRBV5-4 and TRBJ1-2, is ETGVTQSPTHLIKTRGQQVTLRCSSQSGHNTVSWYQQALGQGPQFIFQYYREEENGRGNFPPRFSGLQFPNYSSELNVNALELDDSALYLCASSLDPLNYGYTFGSGTRLTVV.

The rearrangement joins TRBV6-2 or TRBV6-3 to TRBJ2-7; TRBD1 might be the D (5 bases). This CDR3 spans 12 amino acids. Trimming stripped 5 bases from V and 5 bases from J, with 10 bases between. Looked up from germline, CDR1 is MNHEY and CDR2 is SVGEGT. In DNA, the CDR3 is TGTGCCAGCAGTCGTCGACAGCACGAGCAGTACTTC. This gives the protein CASSRRQHEQYF.

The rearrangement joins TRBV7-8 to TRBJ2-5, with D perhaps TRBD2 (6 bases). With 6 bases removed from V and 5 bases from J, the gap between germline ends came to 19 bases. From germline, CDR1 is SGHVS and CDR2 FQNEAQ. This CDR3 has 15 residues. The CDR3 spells CASSNTIADGETQYF. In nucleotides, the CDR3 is TGTGCCAGCAGTAATACAATAGCGGACGGGGAGACCCAGTACTTC. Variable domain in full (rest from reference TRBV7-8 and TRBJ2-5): GAGVSQSPRYKVAKRGQDVALRCDPISGHVSLFWYQQALGQGPEFLTYFQNEAQLDKSGLPSDRFFAERPEGSVSTLKIQRTQQEDSAVYLCASSNTIADGETQYFGPGTRLLVL.

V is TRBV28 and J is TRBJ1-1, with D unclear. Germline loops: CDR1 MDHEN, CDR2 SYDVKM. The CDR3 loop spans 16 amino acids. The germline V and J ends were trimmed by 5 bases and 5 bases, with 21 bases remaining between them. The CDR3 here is CASSLPPGYRRTEAFF. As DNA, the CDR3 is TGTGCCAGCAGTCTCCCCCCTGGATACAGAAGAACTGAAGCTTTCTTT.

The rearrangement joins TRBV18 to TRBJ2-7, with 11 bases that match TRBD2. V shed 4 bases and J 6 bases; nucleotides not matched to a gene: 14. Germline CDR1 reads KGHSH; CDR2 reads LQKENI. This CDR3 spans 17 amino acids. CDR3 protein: CASSQTYDTSGSGEQYF. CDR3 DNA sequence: TGTGCCAGCTCACAGACCTACGACACTAGCGGGAGTGGCGAGCAGTACTTC.

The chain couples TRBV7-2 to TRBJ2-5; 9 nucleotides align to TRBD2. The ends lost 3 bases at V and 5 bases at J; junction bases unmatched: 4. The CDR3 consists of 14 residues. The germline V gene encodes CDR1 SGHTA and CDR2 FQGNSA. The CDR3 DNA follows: TGTGCCAGCAGCTTCCAAGCGGGAGGTGAGACCCAGTACTTC. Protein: CASSFQAGGETQYF.

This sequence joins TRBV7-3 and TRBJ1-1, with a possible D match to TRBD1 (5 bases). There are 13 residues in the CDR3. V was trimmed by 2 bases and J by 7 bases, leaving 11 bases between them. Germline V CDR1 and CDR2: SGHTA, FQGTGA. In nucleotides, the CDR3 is TGTGCCAGCAGCTTATGGGGCCGCGGTGAAGCTTTCTTT. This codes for CASSLWGRGEAFF.

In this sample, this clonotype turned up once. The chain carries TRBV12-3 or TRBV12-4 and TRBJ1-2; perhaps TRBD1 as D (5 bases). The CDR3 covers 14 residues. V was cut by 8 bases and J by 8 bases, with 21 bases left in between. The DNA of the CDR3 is TGTGCCAGCGGCCCTGGGGAACAGGCCTACGGCTACACCTTC. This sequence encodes CASGPGEQAYGYTF.

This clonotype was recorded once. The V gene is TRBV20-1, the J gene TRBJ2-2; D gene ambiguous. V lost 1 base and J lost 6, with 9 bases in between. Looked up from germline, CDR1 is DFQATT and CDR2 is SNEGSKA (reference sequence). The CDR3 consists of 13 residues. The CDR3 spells CSARGPGPGELFF. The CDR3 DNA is TGCAGTGCTAGAGGCCCCGGACCCGGGGAGCTGTTTTTT.

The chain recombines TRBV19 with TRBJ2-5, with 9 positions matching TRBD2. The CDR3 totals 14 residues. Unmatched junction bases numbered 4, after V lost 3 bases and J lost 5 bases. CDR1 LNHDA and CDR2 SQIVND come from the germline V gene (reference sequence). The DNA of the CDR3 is TGTGCCAGTAGTATGGTTCTAGCGGGGGAGACCCAGTACTTC. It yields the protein CASSMVLAGETQYF.